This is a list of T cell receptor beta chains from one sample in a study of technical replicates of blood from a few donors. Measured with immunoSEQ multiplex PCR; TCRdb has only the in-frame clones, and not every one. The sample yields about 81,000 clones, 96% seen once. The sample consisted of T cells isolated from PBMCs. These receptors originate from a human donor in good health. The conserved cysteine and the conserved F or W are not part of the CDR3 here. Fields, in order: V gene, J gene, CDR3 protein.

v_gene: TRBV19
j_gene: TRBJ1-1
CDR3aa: ASSMGSLLEAF

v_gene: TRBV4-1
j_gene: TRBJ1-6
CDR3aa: ASSQETDRVYSPLH

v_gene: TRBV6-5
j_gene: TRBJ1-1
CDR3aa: ASSPQGTEAF

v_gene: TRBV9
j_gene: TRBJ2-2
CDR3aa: ASSVAGTGGGGELF

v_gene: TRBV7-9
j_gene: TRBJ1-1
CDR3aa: ASSYKFIHSNTEAF

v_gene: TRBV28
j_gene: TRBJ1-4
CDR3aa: ASTPPQGKNEKLF

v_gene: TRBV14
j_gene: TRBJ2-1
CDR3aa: ASTPKRRTRTTELAGYNEQF

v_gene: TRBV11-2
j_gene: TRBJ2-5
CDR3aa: ASSSTRETQY

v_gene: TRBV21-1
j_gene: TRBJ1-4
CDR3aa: ASRGQHTTNEKLF

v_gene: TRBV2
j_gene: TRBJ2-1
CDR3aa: ASRSSPGLAEYNEQF

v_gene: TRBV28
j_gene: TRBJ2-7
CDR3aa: ASSAPGHPMGTSYEQY

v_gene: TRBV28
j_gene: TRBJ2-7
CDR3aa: ASSTSRIFEREGGEQY

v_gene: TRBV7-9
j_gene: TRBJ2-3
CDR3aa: ASSGGLAGDTQY